This T cell receptor (beta chain) was sequenced in a study of CD8+ T cells in alopecia areata. Study-level information: Treated patients were given 5 to 10 mg oral tofacitinib twice daily. Regarding the study as a whole: The study also sequences resident alphabeta T cells of normal skin in scalp samples.

The treatment is: oral pan-JAK inhibitor, 5-10 mg twice daily. Alopecia areata patients had lesional scalp punch biopsies and peripheral blood taken from them. In regard to this clone: Its antigen is unknown.

Germline assignment: CDR1 ENHRY and CDR2 SYGVKD. The length of the CDR3 is 11 residues. V lost 6 bases and J lost 7, with 9 bases in between. As the sequencing template, cDNA was produced by extracting RNA and reverse transcribing it. Libraries were prepared by immunoSEQ multiplex PCR; TCRdb keeps only in-frame clonotypes and omits some of them. In the table there are around 300,000 clones, approximately 60% of which are singletons. This sequence was found in a human donor with alopecia areata. The sequenced sample was CD4+ T cells sorted from blood, obtained at week 52, from a patient treated with tofacitinib. The V call is TRBV10-3, the J call TRBJ2-5, with D tentatively TRBD2 (6 bases). CDR3 region: CAISPGGTQYF. The DNA for the CDR3 is TGTGCCATCAGCCCCGGGGGGACCCAGTACTTC.